This TCR beta chain was identified in a study of OX40 agonist ivuxolimab in advanced cancers. Study details: The study treated patients with ivuxolimab, an agonistic anti-OX40 (CD134) antibody. In this trial design, patients received ivuxolimab intravenously at 0.01 to 10 mg/kg every 2 weeks.

Researchers took blood at baseline, on cycle 4 day 1, and on cycle 7 day 1. TCRdb keeps only in-frame clones here, not all; method: immunoSEQ multiplex PCR. The table lists tens of thousands of clones, approximately 90% of them singletons. This TCR was recovered from an adult with an advanced solid tumor such as melanoma, head and neck, liver or kidney cancer. The sequenced sample was CD4+ or CD8+ T cells sorted from blood, obtained in a trial of the OX40 agonist ivuxolimab.

The CDR3 DNA sequence: TGTGCCAGCAGTCAGACTAGCAACTACGAGCAGTACTTC. Translation: CASSQTSNYEQYF. V gene TRBV6-5 combines with J gene TRBJ2-7; 7 nucleotides align to TRBD2. The germline V gene has CDR1 MNHEY and CDR2 SVGAGI. The CDR3 is 13 residues long. J gave up 3 bases and V 5 bases, and 4 bases lay outside the gene matches.